A single sample is the source of the 10 T cell receptor beta chains below, sequenced in a study of blood T cell repertoires in COVID-19. TCRdb keeps only in-frame clones here, not all; method: immunoSEQ multiplex PCR. This sample has about 110,000 clones; nearly 80% occur once, and the top ten carry 15% to 20%. The specimen sequenced was peripheral blood. All receptors come from a woman of 80 years or more with active or convalescent COVID-19.

The V and J genes are TRBV9 and TRBJ2-3; TRBD2 matches at 10 bases. The CDR3 spans 16 residues. V lost 1 base, J lost 4 bases, and 6 bases stayed unmatched. Germline V gives CDR1 SGDLS, CDR2 YYNGEE. CDR3 residues: CASSVPPSGRPDTQYF. CDR3 DNA: TGTGCCAGCAGCGTACCCCCTAGCGGGAGACCAGATACGCAGTATTTT.

The rearrangement uses TRBV7-3 and TRBJ2-5; tentatively, D is TRBD1 (5 bases). Trimming removed 5 bases from V and 0 bases from J, with 7 bases in between. The CDR3 has 13 amino acids. Germline V lookup: CDR1 SGHTA, CDR2 FQGTGA. DNA of the CDR3: TGTGCCAGCAGCAAGGGGAACCAAGAGACCCAGTACTTC. It translates to CASSKGNQETQYF.

The rearrangement uses TRBV5-1 and TRBJ1-4; 7 nucleotides agree with TRBD1. CDR1 and CDR2 from the germline V gene are SGHRS and YFSETQ. The V gene end was trimmed by 4 bases and the J gene end by 4 bases; junction bases not matched to a gene: 7. The CDR3 is 15 residues long. This CDR3 is CASSTGTAHNEKLFF. CDR3 nucleotides: TGCGCCAGCAGCACAGGGACAGCCCATAATGAAAAACTGTTTTTT.

The genes are TRBV7-2 and TRBJ2-7; no definite D call. Germline V gene sequence: CDR1 SGHTA, CDR2 FQGNSA. Between the trimmed V and J ends, which lost 1 base and 3 bases, there was a span of 7 bases. CDR3 length equals 13 residues. The CDR3 sequence is CASSLGLYYEQYF. CDR3 nucleotides: TGTGCCAGCAGCTTAGGGCTTTACTACGAGCAGTACTTC.

The rearrangement links TRBV2 to TRBJ2-1, with 10 positions matching TRBD1. CDR3 length: 16 amino acids. V lost 4 bases and J lost 4; bases outside the gene matches: 7. The V gene's germline CDR1 is SNHLY and CDR2 FYNNEI. The CDR3 protein is CASSGLGQGVYNEQFF. The CDR3 coding sequence is TGTGCCAGCAGTGGGTTAGGACAGGGGGTGTACAATGAGCAGTTCTTC.

This chain uses TRBV7-2 with TRBJ2-1, with TRBD2 identical over 10 bases. Germline trimming cut 5 bases from V and 0 bases from J; bases unmatched to any gene: 7. Germline-derived CDR1 and CDR2 are SGHTA and FQGNSA. CDR3 length: 17 amino acids. The CDR3 here is CASSPRSSGSSYNEQFF. The CDR3 DNA sequence: TGTGCCAGCAGCCCCCGGTCTAGCGGGAGCTCCTACAATGAGCAGTTCTTC.

The chain is built from TRBV11-2 and TRBJ2-3; possible D gene TRBD1, 5 bases. V was clipped by 0 bases and J by 4 bases, with 14 bases between them. Germline V CDR1 and CDR2: SGHAT, FQNNGV. The CDR3 spans 16 residues. The CDR3 DNA reads as TGTGCCAGCAGCTTAGATGGGGCAGGGTACCCAGATACGCAGTATTTT. It yields the protein CASSLDGAGYPDTQYF.

The rearrangement links TRBV4-2 to TRBJ2-3; 11 bases match TRBD2. This CDR3 has 17 residues. CDR1 LGHNA and CDR2 YNFKEQ come from the germline V gene. V lost 0 bases and J lost 1; bases outside the gene matches: 3. The CDR3 loop reads CASSQELAGDRTDTQYF. CDR3 nucleotide sequence: TGTGCCAGCAGCCAAGAACTAGCGGGAGATCGCACAGATACGCAGTATTTT.

The chain recombines TRBV12-2 with TRBJ1-5; whether TRBD1, the table's D call, matches the DNA was not checked. TRBV12-2 is recorded as a pseudogene. The CDR3 is made up of 15 amino acids. Written as DNA, the CDR3 is TGTGCAAGTCGCTGCGAGGCAGGGGATGATCAGCCCCAGCATTTT. Translation gives CASRCEAGDDQPQHF.

The rearrangement uses TRBV7-2 and TRBJ2-7; 7 bases are shared with TRBD2. CDR3 length equals 16 residues. The V gene's germline CDR1 is SGHTA and CDR2 FQGNSA. Losses at the gene ends were 1 base for V and 5 bases for J; bases not matched to a gene: 11. The CDR3 nucleotides are TGTGCCAGCAGCTTAGTACATTGGGAGGGGATTCACGAGCAGTACTTC. Amino acid sequence: CASSLVHWEGIHEQYF.